This T cell receptor beta chain was observed in a study of blood T cell repertoires in COVID-19. In the authors' methods: For nucleated cells, counts were estimated from reference gene primer amplification. Sequencing used immunoSEQ multiplex PCR; TCRdb keeps in-frame clones, though not all of them. Clone size and V and J calls were adopted from that table, with D and trimming inferred from the DNA. This repertoire shows hundreds of thousands of clones, 75% to 90% found once; its top ten account for around 1.1%. This clone was counted a single time. CDR3 length: 16 residues. The V and J ends lost 2 bases and 3 bases, in that order; junction bases with no gene match: 6. In germline, CDR1 is SEHNR, CDR2 FQNEAQ (reference sequence). Everyone who took part was roughly 18 to 100 years old, and they came from roughly 25 US areas.

V is TRBV7-9 and J is TRBJ2-1, with TRBD1 identical over 8 bases. Specimen: PBMCs or T cells enriched from blood (not recorded which). This receptor was taken from a man aged 30 to 39 who had recovered from COVID-19. The CDR3 DNA reads TGTGCCAGCAGCTTAAGGACAGGGTGGGACTACAATGAGCAGTTCTTC. Translated: CASSLRTGWDYNEQFF.